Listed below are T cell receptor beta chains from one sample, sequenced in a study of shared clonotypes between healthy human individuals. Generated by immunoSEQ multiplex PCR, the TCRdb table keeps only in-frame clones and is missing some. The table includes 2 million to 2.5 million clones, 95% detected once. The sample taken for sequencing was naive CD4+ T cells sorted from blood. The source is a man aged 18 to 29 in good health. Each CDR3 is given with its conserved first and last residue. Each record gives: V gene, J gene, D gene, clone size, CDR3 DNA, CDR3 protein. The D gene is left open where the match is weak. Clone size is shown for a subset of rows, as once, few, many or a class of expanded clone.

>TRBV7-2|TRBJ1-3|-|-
TGTGCCAGCCAGCTTACAGGGCCTGGAAACACCATATATTTT
CASQLTGPGNTIYF
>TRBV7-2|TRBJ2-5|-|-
TGTGCCAGCAGCTTAGAAACACCCCCTGGGACCCAGTACTTC
CASSLETPPGTQYF
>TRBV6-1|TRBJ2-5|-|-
TGTGCCAGCAGTGGGGGACGTCAGGAGACCCAGTACTTC
CASSGGRQETQYF
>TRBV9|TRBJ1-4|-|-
TGTGCCAGCACCCGACAAGCAACTAATGAAAAACTGTTTTTT
CASTRQATNEKLFF
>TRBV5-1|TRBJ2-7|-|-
TGCGCCAGCAGCTTGGCAAGGGGCTCTGGCCACGAGCAGTACTTC
CASSLARGSGHEQYF
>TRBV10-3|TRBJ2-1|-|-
TGTGCCATCAGTGGGGGGACACGAGAGCAGTTCTTC
CAISGGTREQFF
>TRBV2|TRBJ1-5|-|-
TGTGCCAGCAGTGCCCAGACAGTTAGCAATCAGCCCCAGCATTTT
CASSAQTVSNQPQHF
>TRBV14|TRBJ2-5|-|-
TGTGCCAGCAGCCTACTAGAGACCCAGTACTTC
CASSLLETQYF
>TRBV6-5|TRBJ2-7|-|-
TGTGCCAGCAGTTACCAGACAGGGCCCGGGGGGCAGTACTTC
CASSYQTGPGGQYF
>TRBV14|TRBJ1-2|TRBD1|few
TGTGCCAGCAGCCCACAGACAGGGATCCCCGGCTACACCTTC
CASSPQTGIPGYTF
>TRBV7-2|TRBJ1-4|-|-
TGTGCCAGCAGCTTAGGAGGGGGGGGAAAGGAAAAACTGTTTTTT
CASSLGGGGKEKLFF
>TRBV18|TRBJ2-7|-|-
TGTGCCAGCTCACCAGAGGGCAGGTCCTACGAGCAGTACTTC
CASSPEGRSYEQYF
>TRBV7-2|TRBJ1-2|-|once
TGTGCCAGCAGCTTAGCGGAGGGAAACTATGGCTACACCTTC
CASSLAEGNYGYTF
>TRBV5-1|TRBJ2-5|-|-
TGCGCCAGCAGCTTGGGAAGGGTTGAGGGCCAAGAGACCCAGTACTTC
CASSLGRVEGQETQYF
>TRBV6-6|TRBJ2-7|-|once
TGTGCCAGCAGTTACTCCCGACAGTTCTACGAGCAGTACTTC
CASSYSRQFYEQYF
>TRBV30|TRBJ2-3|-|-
TGTGCCGGTCGGGAGATTGGCACAGATACGCAGTATTTT
CAGREIGTDTQYF
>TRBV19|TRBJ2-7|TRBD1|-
TGTGCCAGTAGGACCGGACAGGACTACGAGCAGTACTTC
CASRTGQDYEQYF
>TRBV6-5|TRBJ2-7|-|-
TGTGCCAGCAGTTACTCTGTAGCAGAGGGCTACGAGCAGTACTTC
CASSYSVAEGYEQYF
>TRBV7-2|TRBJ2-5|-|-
TGTGCCAGCAAGGCAGGGCAAGAGACCCAGTACTTC
CASKAGQETQYF
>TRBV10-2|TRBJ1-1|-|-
TGCGCCAGCAGTCCCCTGCGGACGGGGAACACTGAAGCTTTCTTT
CASSPLRTGNTEAFF
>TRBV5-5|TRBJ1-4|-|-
TGTGCCAGCAGCGGAGCCGGGACAACCAACAATGAAAAACTGTTTTTT
CASSGAGTTNNEKLFF
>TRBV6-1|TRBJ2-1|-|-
TGTGCCAGCAGCGAAGCGTGGGGGGCAGCCTTCTTC
CASSEAWGAAFF
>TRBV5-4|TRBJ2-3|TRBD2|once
TGTGCCAGCAGCTTGCTTAGCGGGGGTAGCACAGATACGCAGTATTTT
CASSLLSGGSTDTQYF
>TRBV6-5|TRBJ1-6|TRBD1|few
TGTGCCTCGCGGGGACAGTATAATTCACCCCTCCACTTT
CASRGQYNSPLHF
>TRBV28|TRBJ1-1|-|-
TGTGCCAGCAGTTTAAGGGCAGTGAACACTGAAGCTTTCTTT
CASSLRAVNTEAFF
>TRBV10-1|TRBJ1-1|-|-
TGCGCCAGCAGATGGGGGGAGAACACTGAAGCTTTCTTT
CASRWGENTEAFF
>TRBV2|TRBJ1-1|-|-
TGTGCCAGCTGCCTTCCGGGACGCCCTGAAGCTTTCTTT
CASCLPGRPEAFF
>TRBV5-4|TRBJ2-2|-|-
TGTGCCAGCAGCTTGACCTCAGGCACCGGGGAGCTGTTTTTT
CASSLTSGTGELFF
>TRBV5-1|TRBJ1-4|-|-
TGCGCCAGCAGCTTGGGGGGGGCCCCCGGTGAAAAACTGTTTTTT
CASSLGGAPGEKLFF
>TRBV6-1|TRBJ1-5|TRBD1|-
TGTGCCAGCAGTGCCGGGACAGAGAGCAATCAGCCCCAGCATTTT
CASSAGTESNQPQHF
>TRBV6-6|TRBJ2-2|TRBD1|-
TGTGCCAGCAGCCCGGACAGGGCAGAGCTGTTTTTT
CASSPDRAELFF
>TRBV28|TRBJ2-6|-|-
TGTGCCAGCAGCCGCGGCCATCTGAGCTCTGGGGCCAACGTCCTGACTTTC
CASSRGHLSSGANVLTF
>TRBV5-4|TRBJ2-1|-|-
TGTGCCAGCAAACCGGACAGTTCCTACAATGAGCAGTTCTTC
CASKPDSSYNEQFF
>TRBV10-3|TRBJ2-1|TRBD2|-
TGTGCCTCTCACGGGGGGGCGCTTAAGGGTGAGCAGTTCTTC
CASHGGALKGEQFF
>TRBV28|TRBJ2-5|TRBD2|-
TGTGCCAGCAGTTTCGGGACTAGCGTGGAGACCCAGTACTTC
CASSFGTSVETQYF
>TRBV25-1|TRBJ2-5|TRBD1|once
TGTGCCAGCGGCAAACAGGGGACGGGAGAGACCCAGTACTTC
CASGKQGTGETQYF
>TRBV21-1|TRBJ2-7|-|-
TGTGCCAGCAGCAAAGCTAGCATGGACTGTTACGAGCAGTACTTC
CASSKASMDCYEQYF
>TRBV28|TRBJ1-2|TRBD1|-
TGTGCCAGCAGTCCAATCATGGGACAGGGCAACTATGGCTACACCTTC
CASSPIMGQGNYGYTF
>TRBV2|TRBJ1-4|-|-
TGTGCCAGCGTCATGACCCCAACTAATGAAAAACTGTTTTTT
CASVMTPTNEKLFF
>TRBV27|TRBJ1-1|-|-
TGTGCCAGCAGTCGACAGGTGAACACTGAAGCTTTCTTT
CASSRQVNTEAFF
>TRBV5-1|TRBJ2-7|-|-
TGCGCCAGCAGCTCCAGCTCCTACGAGCAGTACTTC
CASSSSSYEQYF
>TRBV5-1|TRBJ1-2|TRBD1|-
TGCGCCAGCAGCTTGGCCGGGACAGGGTTCGGCTACACCTTC
CASSLAGTGFGYTF
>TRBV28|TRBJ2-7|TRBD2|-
TGTGCCAGCAGTGGGGGTGGACTAGGGGTTGCGGAGCAGTACTTC
CASSGGGLGVAEQYF
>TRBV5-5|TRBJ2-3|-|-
TGTGCCAGCAGCTTGGGTCGCACAGATACGCAGTATTTT
CASSLGRTDTQYF
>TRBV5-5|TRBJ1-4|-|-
TGTGCCAGCAGCTTTCCGACTTTTCCTAATGAAAAACTGTTTTTT
CASSFPTFPNEKLFF
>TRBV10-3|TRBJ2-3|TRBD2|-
TGTGCCATCAGTGCTTCTAGCGGGGGCACAGATACGCAGTATTTT
CAISASSGGTDTQYF
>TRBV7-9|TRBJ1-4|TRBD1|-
TGTGCCAGCAGCTTAGCGAGGACAGGGGGCTTGGCTAATGAAAAACTGTTTTTT
CASSLARTGGLANEKLFF
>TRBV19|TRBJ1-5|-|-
TGTGCCAGTAGTAAGGCAGCCGGGCAGCCCCAGCATTTT
CASSKAAGQPQHF
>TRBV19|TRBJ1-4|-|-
TGTGCCAGTACCCCAACACCCGGGGAAGGCCAGGGATTGTTTTTT
CASTPTPGEGQGLFF
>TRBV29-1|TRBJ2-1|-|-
TGCAGCGTTGAGGGGAGCCAGTCCTACAATGAGCAGTTCTTC
CSVEGSQSYNEQFF